This T cell receptor beta chain originates from a study of T cell responses to AZD1222 COVID-19 vaccine (dated by TCRdb to the early 2020s). As for the study more broadly: A total of around 240 trial participants underwent TCR sequencing, of whom around 200 received two doses of AZD1222 and some 25 received two doses of the MenACWY control vaccine. Trial participants were enrolled into age subgroups of 18-55, 56-69 and 70-plus years, which contained 148, 28 and 57 TCR-sequenced participants, respectively. Findings and caveats that apply to the study as a whole: In the small 56-69-year group, the increase in depth fell short of significance, most likely because of low power. Participants were mostly white British and included more females than males, and it was suggested by the authors that clonal diversity may have been underestimated. Conclusions about previously exposed vaccinees were limited because only six AZD1222 recipients were SARS-CoV-2 seropositive at baseline. Because no day 14 peak-response samples were available, the repertoires could be characterized only after the peak T cell response. Spike-specific TCR breadth and depth rose significantly after two AZD1222 doses compared with day 0 and with MenACWY recipients. CD4 TCRs associated with the vaccine covered the entire spike protein, and the dominant responses were in regions 160-218 and 743-854. Epitopes outside the regions mutated in the B.1.351 and B.1.1.7 variants were reportedly recognized by nearly half of the unique spike-specific TCRs.

The time point tag for this specimen amounts to: about 28 days (+/-7) after the second vaccine dose. AZD1222 recipients whose second dose came at about 4 weeks and those whose second dose came at about 12 weeks were combined into one group, since spike-specific TCR depth and breadth did not differ between the two schedules. The vaccinee samples were drawn from two UK trials, COV001 and COV002, one of which was a single-blind randomized controlled phase 2/3 trial testing AZD1222 (ChAdOx1 nCoV-19) in healthy adults. For TCRbeta chain sequencing, PBMC samples were collected from trial participants at day 0 and at day 28 after the second dose. The CDR3 regions of human TCRbeta chains were subjected to immunosequencing. Regarding the original processing steps: TCRs in the repertoires were matched against a reference library of SARS-CoV-2-specific TCRs that had been generated with the MIRA antigen-specificity platform. Breadth was defined as the fraction of unique TCRs that were SARS-CoV-2-associated. Depth was defined as the fraction of total T cells that were SARS-CoV-2-associated. Each spike-specific TCR was assigned to its reactive spike region and to a CD4 or CD8 class using the MIRA data. Log10-transformed breadth and depth values were compared by one-way ANOVA with Sidak's multiple comparisons tests. The source is immuneACCESS, and TCRdb retained only in-frame sequences with V and J called. Part of the clones is not carried over; for the studies checked, unresolved V genes explain less than half of this, and the remainder is unexplained. V and J calls and clone size are as listed in that table; D and trimming were resolved from the DNA. This sample is represented by approximately 150,000 clones; roughly nine tenths of them were singletons. The ten largest clones capture roughly 3.9% of the sample.

In the case of this clone: What antigen it recognizes has not been identified. Per-base qualities were not stored, and no clone one base away is much larger.

The CDR3 contains 17 residues, cysteine and phenylalanine counted. The kept DNA is CDR3 alone, 51 bases in frame from the first base. Trimming takes 0 bases off V and 8 bases off J; junction bases not matched to a gene: 16. Via the germline V gene, CDR1 is SGDLS and CDR2 YYNGEE. The chain uses TRBV9 and TRBJ1-2, and 7 junctional nucleotides match TRBD1. The sequence came from an adult who received the AZD1222 COVID-19 vaccine. Specimen: peripheral blood, collected 28 days after the second AZD1222 dose. The nucleotides are TGTGCCAGCAGCGTAGAGCCCGCCTCTGGGACAGCTTCGGGCTACACCTTC. This is translated as CASSVEPASGTASGYTF.